Listed here are 2 T cell receptor beta chains from one sample, sequenced in a study of blood T cell repertoires in COVID-19. Clones were sequenced by immunoSEQ multiplex PCR, and TCRdb holds only the in-frame ones, with some missing. The table has hundreds of thousands of clones, about 90% seen once. Sequencing used PBMCs or T cells enriched from blood (not recorded which). The receptor set was obtained from a woman aged 25 to 45 who had recovered from COVID-19.

This clone was recorded only once. The chain employs TRBV9 and TRBJ2-5, with 10 bases aligning to TRBD2. V dropped 4 bases and J dropped 2; count of bases not matched to a gene: 8. The CDR3 has 16 amino acids. Germline CDR1 SGDLS, CDR2 YYNGEE. CDR3 nucleotide sequence: TGTGCCAGCAGCTCCTCCCGAGCGGGGGGGCAAGAGACCCAGTACTTC. Translated, it gives CASSSSRAGGQETQYF.

J is TRBJ1-1 and V is TRBV19; D is unresolved. In germline, CDR1 is LNHDA, CDR2 SQIVND (reference sequence). There are 11 residues in the CDR3. V was pared by 10 bases and J by 7 bases, with 13 bases between. CDR3 region: CATRVVGEAFF. For the CDR3, the DNA is TGTGCCACTCGGGTTGTAGGTGAAGCTTTCTTT.